The TCR beta chain under discussion was sequenced for a study of siplizumab effects on memory and regulatory T cells. About 100,000 TCR templates per sample were assayed. The table came from immunoSEQ multiplex PCR; TCRdb's copy has only in-frame clones and leaves some out. This table has about 100,000 clones, 90% to 95% appearing once. Per germline, CDR1 LGHNT and CDR2 FRNRAP. Trimming stripped 5 bases from V and 4 bases from J, with 11 bases between. CDR3 size: 13 residues. The sequenced material came from Tregs sorted from blood. The sequence was obtained from a human donor in good health. The V call is TRBV12-5, the J call TRBJ1-1; TRBD1 is a possible D gene (5 bases). The CDR3 DNA sequence: TGTGCTAGTGGTCCCCCAGGGTTCACTGAAGCTTTCTTT. Its translation: CASGPPGFTEAFF.